One sample yielded the 21 T cell receptor beta chains listed below, sequenced in a study of blood T cell repertoires in COVID-19. The assay was immunoSEQ multiplex PCR, and TCRdb's table has in-frame clones only and misses some. This table has 200,000 to 250,000 clones, 70% to 85% appearing once. The specimen was peripheral blood. The receptors here all came from a man over 45 with active or convalescent COVID-19.

The V gene is TRBV6-5, the J gene TRBJ1-6; D might be TRBD1 (5 bases). CDR3 length equals 12 residues. Trimming left V 4 bases short and J 10 bases short, with 8 bases between. Per germline, CDR1 MNHEY and CDR2 SVGAGI. The CDR3 loop reads CASSSRDSPLHF. In DNA, the CDR3 is TGTGCCAGCAGTTCGCGGGACTCACCCCTCCACTTT.

This clone was seen more than once but under ten times. The rearrangement uses TRBV7-3 and TRBJ2-7; 9 bases align to TRBD1. Per the germline V gene, CDR1 is SGHTA and CDR2 is FQGTGA. The CDR3 has 13 amino acids. Trimming removed 3 bases from V and 5 bases from J; junction bases left unmatched: 2. This CDR3 reads CASSLTGGDEQYF. CDR3 bases: TGTGCCAGCAGCTTGACAGGGGGAGACGAGCAGTACTTC. The full variable domain, rest sourced from reference TRBV7-3 and TRBJ2-7, is GAGVSQTPSNKVTEKGKYVELRCDPISGHTALYWYRQSLGQGPEFLIYFQGTGAADDSGLPNDRFFAVRPEGSVSTLKIQRTERGDSAVYLCASSLTGGDEQYFGPGTRLTVT.

This rearrangement joins TRBV9 to TRBJ2-6; TRBD1 matches at 9 bases. This CDR3 spans 17 amino acids. Germline loops: CDR1 SGDLS, CDR2 YYNGEE. With 4 bases clipped from V and 4 bases from J, the junction kept 9 bases outside the gene matches. The CDR3 protein is CASSPAGQGFGANVLTF. The CDR3 coding sequence is TGTGCCAGCAGCCCCGCCGGACAGGGGTTCGGGGCCAACGTCCTGACTTTC.

The chain employs TRBV14 and TRBJ2-1, with TRBD1 matching 11 bases. The CDR3 length is 16 residues. CDR1 SGHDN and CDR2 FVKESK come from the germline V gene. The V gene end was trimmed by 4 bases and the J gene end by 6 bases; junction bases not matched to a gene: 8. The CDR3 loop is CASSPMGQGVPNEQFF. DNA of the CDR3: TGTGCCAGCAGCCCTATGGGACAGGGGGTACCCAATGAGCAGTTCTTC. The entire variable domain, with the rest obtained from reference TRBV14 and TRBJ2-1, is as follows: EAGVTQFPSHSVIEKGQTVTLRCDPISGHDNLYWYRRVMGKEIKFLLHFVKESKQDESGMPNNRFLAERTGGTYSTLKVQPAELEDSGVYFCASSPMGQGVPNEQFFGPGTRLTVL.

The chain recombines TRBV5-4 with TRBJ1-2; possibly TRBD1 for D (6 bases). The CDR3 covers 14 residues. Trimming stripped 4 bases from V and 2 bases from J, with 12 bases between. The germline V gene encodes CDR1 SGHNT and CDR2 YYREEE (reference sequence). The CDR3 spells CASSGIGQNYGYTF. CDR3 coding DNA: TGTGCCAGCAGCGGTATCGGACAGAACTATGGCTACACCTTC.

The chain joins TRBV6-6 to TRBJ2-2; D unresolved. The CDR3 consists of 12 residues. Germline CDR1 is MNHNY and CDR2 is SVGAGI (reference sequence). With 3 bases removed from V and 6 bases from J, the gap between germline ends came to 5 bases. This chain's CDR3 is CASSYPSGELFF. The CDR3 bases are TGTGCCAGCAGTTATCCTTCCGGGGAGCTGTTTTTT.

J is TRBJ2-5 and V is TRBV7-8; D is uncertain. There are 15 residues in the CDR3. The germline V and J ends were trimmed by 0 bases and 10 bases, with 18 bases remaining between them. Per the germline V gene, CDR1 is SGHVS and CDR2 is FQNEAQ. The CDR3: CASSLALETEEFQYF. CDR3 coding DNA: TGTGCCAGCAGCTTAGCGTTGGAAACAGAAGAATTCCAGTACTTC.

This sequence joins TRBV9 and TRBJ2-1; TRBD2 might be the D (5 bases). The CDR3 contains 14 residues. The germline gives CDR1 SGDLS, CDR2 YYNGEE. V was cut by 7 bases and J by 3 bases, with 14 bases left in between. The CDR3 region is CASCPSLFYNEQFF. The CDR3 DNA sequence: TGTGCCAGCTGCCCTAGCCTCTTCTACAATGAGCAGTTCTTC. The whole variable domain, remainder taken from reference TRBV9 and TRBJ2-1, is DSGVTQTPKHLITATGQRVTLRCSPRSGDLSVYWYQQSLDQGLQFLIQYYNGEERAKGNILERFSAQQFPDLHSELNLSSLELGDSALYFCASCPSLFYNEQFFGPGTRLTVL.

The chain carries TRBV10-3 and TRBJ1-1; 8 bases line up with TRBD1. Germline V gene sequence: CDR1 ENHRY, CDR2 SYGVKD. V shed 7 bases, J shed 4 bases, and the junction held 8 bases outside the gene matches. This CDR3 is built from 14 residues. The CDR3 loop reads CAINSGQGVTEAFF. The CDR3 region has the DNA TGTGCCATCAACTCCGGACAGGGAGTCACTGAAGCTTTCTTT.

This chain connects TRBV28 to TRBJ1-5; D perhaps matches TRBD1 (6 bases). Germline CDR1 reads MDHEN; CDR2 reads SYDVKM. The CDR3 loop spans 15 amino acids. The V end was cut by 5 bases, the J end by 2 bases, with 13 bases between. The CDR3 here is CASSPQGMGNQPQHF. CDR3 sequence (DNA): TGTGCCAGCAGTCCCCAGGGGATGGGCAATCAGCCCCAGCATTTT.

This sequence joins TRBV19 and TRBJ1-5; TRBD1 matches at 8 bases. J gave up 1 base and V 2 bases, and 7 bases lay outside the gene matches. This CDR3 has 17 residues. Per the germline V gene, CDR1 is LNHDA and CDR2 is SQIVND (reference sequence). The CDR3 here is CASSIMRTGRSNQPQHF. The CDR3 bases are TGTGCCAGTAGTATAATGAGGACAGGGAGAAGCAATCAGCCCCAGCATTTT.

This clone has more than one count but fewer than ten. V is TRBV20-1 and J is TRBJ1-2; D remains ambiguous. The CDR3 length is 11 residues. Looked up from germline, CDR1 is DFQATT and CDR2 is SNEGSKA (reference sequence). The V gene lost 2 bases and the J gene lost 8 bases, with 9 bases spanning the gap. The CDR3 region is CSARLAVGYTF. Here the CDR3 DNA reads TGCAGTGCTAGACTGGCGGTCGGCTACACCTTC.

This chain uses TRBV6-2 or TRBV6-3 with TRBJ2-1, with 11 bases that match TRBD2. Germline V gives CDR1 MNHEY, CDR2 SVGEGT. Unmatched junction bases numbered 5, after V lost 0 bases and J lost 4 bases. The CDR3 sequence is 17 residues long. CDR3 coding DNA: TGTGCCAGCAGTTACTCGGGACTAGCGGTGGGATACAATGAGCAGTTCTTC. Protein product: CASSYSGLAVGYNEQFF.

The V call is TRBV7-2, the J call TRBJ2-2; tentative D call: TRBD2 (5 bases). V lost 5 bases to trimming and J lost 1 base, with 11 bases between them. CDR1 and CDR2 from the germline V gene are SGHTA and FQGNSA. CDR3 size: 15 residues. The CDR3: CASSARERNTGELFF. CDR3 DNA sequence: TGTGCCAGCAGCGCAAGGGAGAGGAACACCGGGGAGCTGTTTTTT.

The V and J genes are TRBV5-1 and TRBJ1-1; unclear D gene. The length of the CDR3 is 13 residues. The V and J ends lost 0 bases and 0 bases respectively, with 3 bases between them. Germline V CDR1 and CDR2: SGHRS, YFSETQ. CDR3 sequence (DNA): TGCGCCAGCAGCTTGGGTATGAACACTGAAGCTTTCTTT. Amino acids: CASSLGMNTEAFF.

This clone was detected a few times. The chain carries TRBV6-2 or TRBV6-3 and TRBJ2-2, with 8 nucleotides matching TRBD2. V dropped 0 bases and J dropped 0; count of bases not matched to a gene: 3. The germline CDR1 and CDR2 sequences are MNHEY and SVGEGT. CDR3 size: 17 residues. The CDR3 loop reads CASSYSGLAPNTGELFF. For the CDR3, the DNA is TGTGCCAGCAGTTACTCAGGACTAGCCCCGAACACCGGGGAGCTGTTTTTT.

The chain carries TRBV10-3 and TRBJ1-2; a weak D match, TRBD1 (5 bases). CDR3 length: 15 residues. The germline CDR1 and CDR2 sequences are ENHRY and SYGVKD. With 3 bases removed from V and 3 bases from J, the gap between germline ends came to 14 bases. In DNA form, the CDR3 reads TGTGCCATCAGTGATTGGGGGAGGAAGGACTATGGCTACACCTTC. This gives the protein CAISDWGRKDYGYTF.

The V call is TRBV15, the J call TRBJ2-3, with D perhaps matching TRBD2 (6 bases). From germline, CDR1 is LNHNV and CDR2 YYDKDF (reference sequence). There are 16 residues in the CDR3. The germline V and J ends were trimmed by 6 bases and 1 base, with 17 bases remaining between them. For the CDR3, the DNA is TGTGCCACCAGGGGGAGGTTACCGGTCGGCACAGATACGCAGTATTTT. This gives the protein CATRGRLPVGTDTQYF.

The chain recombines TRBV27 with TRBJ1-5, with 7 bases lining up with TRBD1. CDR3 length equals 14 residues. Germline V gene data show CDR1 as MNHEY and CDR2 as SMNVEV (reference sequence). V was pared by 3 bases and J by 2 bases, with 1 base of the junction left unmatched. CDR3 coding DNA: TGTGCCAGCAGTTTTACAGGGGGCAATCAGCCCCAGCATTTT. This sequence encodes CASSFTGGNQPQHF.

The chain recombines TRBV2 with TRBJ1-4, with D unresolved. CDR1 and CDR2 (germline): SNHLY, FYNNEI. V lost 6 bases and J lost 0, with 8 bases in between. This CDR3 has 14 amino acids. CDR3 DNA sequence: TGTGCCAGCAGCGGACTTGCAACTAATGAAAAACTGTTTTTT. This translates into CASSGLATNEKLFF.

This sequence joins TRBV5-6 and TRBJ1-3; no firm D call. Germline V gives CDR1 SGHDT, CDR2 YYEEEE. The CDR3 is made up of 14 amino acids. V dropped 5 bases and J dropped 1 base, with 10 bases sitting between them. The CDR3 reads CASSTGGSGNTIYF. In nucleotides, the CDR3 is TGTGCCAGCAGTACCGGAGGGTCTGGAAACACCATATATTTT.